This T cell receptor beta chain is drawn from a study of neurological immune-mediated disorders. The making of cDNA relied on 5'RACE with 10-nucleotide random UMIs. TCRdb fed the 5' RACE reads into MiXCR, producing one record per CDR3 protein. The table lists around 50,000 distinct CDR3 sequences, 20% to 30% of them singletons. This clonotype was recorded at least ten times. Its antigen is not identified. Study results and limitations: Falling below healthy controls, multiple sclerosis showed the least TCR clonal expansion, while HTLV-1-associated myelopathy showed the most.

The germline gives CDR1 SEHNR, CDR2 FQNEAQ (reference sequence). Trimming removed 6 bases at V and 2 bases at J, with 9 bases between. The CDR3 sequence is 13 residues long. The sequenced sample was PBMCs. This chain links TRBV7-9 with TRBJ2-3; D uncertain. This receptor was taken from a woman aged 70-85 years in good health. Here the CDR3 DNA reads TGTGCCAGCAGTACAGACTCCACAGATACGCAGTATTTT. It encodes CASSTDSTDTQYF.